Presented here are 25 T cell receptor beta chains from one specimen sequenced in a study of T-cell memory formation after mild COVID-19. TCRdb used MiXCR to reprocess the 5' RACE reads, holding one entry per CDR3 protein. This repertoire shows about 47,000 distinct CDR3 sequences, about a tenth found once; its top ten account for 10% to 15%. The material sequenced was PBMCs or a T cell subset sorted from them (not recorded which). These receptors were collected from an adult woman who had mild COVID-19 (a few samples of this study predate the infection). Cell type and time point are not known.

CDR3 nucleotides: TGCAGTGCCAGCCTAATTAGACGGACGAACACCGGGGAGCTGTTTTTT. This sequence encodes CSASLIRRTNTGELFF. V gene TRBV20-1 combines with J gene TRBJ2-2; D gene unclear. CDR1 and CDR2 (germline): DFQATT, SNEGSKA (reference sequence). V lost 6 bases, J lost 0 bases, and 17 bases lay in between. The CDR3 has 16 amino acids.

The J gene is TRBJ2-1, the V gene TRBV7-2, with TRBD2 matching 9 bases. V gave up 4 bases and J gave up 3 bases; unmatched junction bases: 7. This CDR3 region has 16 residues. The germline CDR1 and CDR2 sequences are SGHTA and FQGNSA. The CDR3 bases are TGTGCCAGCAGCTCCTCAGCGGGGGGAAGCTACAATGAGCAGTTCTTC. It yields the protein CASSSSAGGSYNEQFF. Filled out from reference TRBV7-2 and TRBJ2-1, the complete variable domain reads GAGVSQSPSNKVTEKGKDVELRCDPISGHTALYWYRQSLGQGLEFLIYFQGNSAPDKSGLPSDRFSAERTGGSVSTLTIQRTQQEDSAVYLCASSSSAGGSYNEQFFGPGTRLTVL.

This clonotype was counted many times. The V call is TRBV7-8, the J call TRBJ2-3, with D unresolved. The CDR3 has 12 residues. CDR1 and CDR2 from the germline V gene are SGHVS and FQNEAQ. The ends were cut back, 0 bases at V and 9 bases at J, with 7 bases in the middle. CDR3 protein: CASSLAHYTQYF. CDR3 sequence (DNA): TGTGCCAGCAGCTTAGCGCACTACACGCAGTATTTT.

This clonotype has ten or more counts. The chain links TRBV29-1 to TRBJ1-1; D possibly corresponds to TRBD1 (5 bases). Trimming pared 6 bases from V and 1 base from J, leaving 9 bases between. This CDR3 has 12 amino acids. In germline, CDR1 is SQVTM, CDR2 ANQGSEA. The CDR3 coding sequence is TGCAGCGTAGTCGGACAGAACACTGAAGCTTTCTTT. Its translation is CSVVGQNTEAFF.

The V gene is TRBV9, the J gene TRBJ2-5; 7 positions match TRBD2. The CDR3 has 15 amino acids. The ends lost 3 bases at V and 5 bases at J; junction bases unmatched: 10. Germline lookup yields CDR1 SGDLS and CDR2 YYNGEE. The CDR3 DNA follows: TGTGCCAGCAGCGGAGGGACTATCCCGGGGGAGACCCAGTACTTC. Protein: CASSGGTIPGETQYF.

The CDR3 loop reads CASSQTGTKSQYF. As DNA, the CDR3 is TGCGCCAGCAGCCAGACGGGGACTAAATCTCAGTACTTC. The chain recombines TRBV4-1 with TRBJ2-4; 7 bases match TRBD2. J was trimmed by 12 bases and V by 3 bases; bases with no gene match: 8. The CDR3 sequence is 13 residues long. Germline CDR1 is MGHRA and CDR2 is YSYEKL.

The chain joins TRBV13 to TRBJ1-3; 7 bases map to TRBD1. The V gene end was trimmed by 5 bases and the J gene end by 0 bases; junction bases not matched to a gene: 7. The CDR3 loop spans 16 amino acids. Germline V gives CDR1 PRHDT, CDR2 FYEKMQ (reference sequence). The CDR3: CASSRDSLSSGNTIYF. The CDR3 DNA reads TGTGCCAGCAGCCGGGACAGTCTCTCCTCTGGAAACACCATATATTTT.

This clonotype was seen repeatedly, ten times or more. The V and J genes are TRBV4-1 and TRBJ2-3; D unresolved. Germline V gene lookup returns CDR1 MGHRA and CDR2 YSYEKL. Trimming shortened V by 1 base and J by 4 bases, and 15 bases separated the two germline ends. The CDR3 length is 16 residues. The CDR3 sequence: CASSQVNLGFSDTQYF. CDR3 nucleotides: TGCGCCAGCAGCCAAGTTAATCTGGGTTTTTCAGATACGCAGTATTTT.

This clonotype has a count of ten or more. The chain recombines TRBV7-9 with TRBJ2-5; D is unresolved. The CDR3 has 14 amino acids. The germline V gene encodes CDR1 SEHNR and CDR2 FQNEAQ (reference sequence). V was clipped by 5 bases and J by 5 bases, with 15 bases between them. The CDR3 protein is CASSPPMQRETQYF. The CDR3 nucleotides read TGTGCCAGCAGCCCCCCCATGCAACGGGAGACCCAGTACTTC.

This clonotype has a single count. A much larger clone differs from this one at a single base, so this may be a read error. This rearrangement joins TRBV20-1 to TRBJ2-7; 10 nucleotides agree with TRBD2. From germline, CDR1 is DFQATT and CDR2 SNEGSKA (reference sequence). V trimming: 2 bases; J trimming: 6 bases; junction bases outside the gene matches: 10. This CDR3 comprises 15 residues. The CDR3 DNA reads as TGCAGTGCTAGACCCCGAGCGGGAGGGATTAGCGAGCAGTACTTC. Encoded protein: CSARPRAGGISEQYF.

The chain combines TRBV6-5 with TRBJ2-3, with TRBD2 as a possible D gene (7 bases). From germline, CDR1 is MNHEY and CDR2 SVGAGI. This CDR3 has 14 amino acids. The V and J ends lost 6 bases and 6 bases respectively, with 16 bases between them. The CDR3, as DNA: TGTGCCAGCAGGGGAGGGGGGCCAGGGGATACGCAGTATTTT. This encodes CASRGGGPGDTQYF.

A few counts support this clonotype. The chain carries TRBV6-2 or TRBV6-3 and TRBJ2-7, with D possibly TRBD2 on 5 matching bases. Trimming took 6 bases from V and 4 from J, leaving 13 bases between them. This CDR3 has 13 amino acids. Germline-derived CDR1 and CDR2 are MNHEY and SVGEGT. In DNA form, the CDR3 reads TGTGCCAGCAGACTATCCGGGGATTACGAGCAGTACTTC. Translating gives CASRLSGDYEQYF.

V usage is TRBV20-1 and J usage is TRBJ2-4; possibly TRBD1 for D (6 bases). V lost 0 bases to trimming and J lost 0 bases, with 12 bases between them. Germline CDR1 DFQATT, CDR2 SNEGSKA (reference sequence). CDR3 length equals 16 residues. Here the CDR3 DNA reads TGCAGTGCTAGAGACTACAGGGACGCAGCCAAAAACATTCAGTACTTC. Translation gives CSARDYRDAAKNIQYF.

By its share, this clonotype is medium-sized. The chain recombines TRBV5-5 with TRBJ1-1; a possible D gene is TRBD1 (5 bases). CDR1 is SGHKS, CDR2 YYEKEE, per germline (reference sequence). CDR3 size: 16 residues. V lost 4 bases to trimming and J lost 3 bases, with 19 bases between them. CDR3 nucleotides: TGTGCCAGCAGCCGGCCCGGCAGGGAGTTGGACACTGAAGCTTTCTTT. Protein: CASSRPGRELDTEAFF.

There are many counts of this clonotype. The CDR3: CASSLESGGASDTQYF. The DNA for the CDR3 is TGTGCCAGCAGCTTAGAGTCGGGGGGGGCCTCAGATACGCAGTATTTT. V is TRBV7-6 and J is TRBJ2-3, with 8 bases lining up with TRBD2. V shed 1 base, J shed 4 bases, and the junction held 7 bases outside the gene matches. This CDR3 contains 16 residues. Germline V gives CDR1 SGHVS, CDR2 FNYEAQ.

This chain links TRBV20-1 with TRBJ2-7, with 10 bases that match TRBD2. The CDR3 covers 13 residues. V shed 6 bases, J shed 4 bases, and the junction held 6 bases outside the gene matches. In germline, CDR1 is DFQATT, CDR2 SNEGSKA (reference sequence). The CDR3 coding sequence is TGCAGTGCCAAAGCGGGAGGGCCGTACGAGCAGTACTTC. It yields the protein CSAKAGGPYEQYF.

The chain is built from TRBV20-1 and TRBJ2-2, with 8 positions matching TRBD2. The CDR3 runs to 17 residues. V was pared by 0 bases and J by 5 bases, with 11 bases of the junction left unmatched. The germline CDR1 and CDR2 sequences are DFQATT and SNEGSKA (reference sequence). CDR3: CSARDGASGWETGELFF. Written as DNA, the CDR3 is TGCAGTGCTAGAGATGGGGCTAGCGGGTGGGAAACCGGGGAGCTGTTTTTT.

Written as DNA, the CDR3 is TGCAGTGCTGCCCGACTAGCGGGGGGCCCAAAGGGGATCATTCAGTACTTC. Amino acids: CSAARLAGGPKGIIQYF. The rearrangement uses TRBV20-1 and TRBJ2-4; 13 nucleotides match TRBD2. Germline CDR1 is DFQATT and CDR2 is SNEGSKA (reference sequence). The CDR3 is 17 amino acids. The V gene end was trimmed by 5 bases and the J gene end by 9 bases; junction bases not matched to a gene: 16.

This clonotype showed up many times. The V gene is TRBV7-2, the J gene TRBJ2-7; TRBD2 might be the D (6 bases). Trimming removed 0 bases from V and 1 base from J, with 13 bases in between. From germline, CDR1 is SGHTA and CDR2 FQGNSA. The CDR3 consists of 16 residues. CDR3 amino acids: CASSLAPWRGSYEQYF. CDR3 bases: TGTGCCAGCAGCTTAGCGCCTTGGAGGGGATCCTACGAGCAGTACTTC. Drawing the rest from reference TRBV7-2 and TRBJ2-7, the complete variable domain is GAGVSQSPSNKVTEKGKDVELRCDPISGHTALYWYRQSLGQGLEFLIYFQGNSAPDKSGLPSDRFSAERTGGSVSTLTIQRTQQEDSAVYLCASSLAPWRGSYEQYFGPGTRLTVT.

This clonotype was counted only a few times. The chain couples TRBV29-1 to TRBJ2-1; the D gene is possibly TRBD1 (6 bases). The germline V gene has CDR1 SQVTM and CDR2 ANQGSEA. V was trimmed by 8 bases and J by 5 bases, leaving 19 bases between them. The CDR3 runs to 14 residues. The CDR3 spells CSTYPGQRNNEQFF. The CDR3 nucleotides are TGCAGCACCTACCCTGGACAGAGAAACAATGAGCAGTTCTTC.

Only a few counts were recorded for this clonotype. This sequence joins TRBV4-1 and TRBJ1-4; D ambiguous. The germline gives CDR1 MGHRA, CDR2 YSYEKL. This CDR3 has 12 residues. The V end lost 3 bases, the J end lost 8 bases, and 7 bases lay between the germline ends. The CDR3 spells CASSQVDEKLFF. CDR3 coding DNA: TGCGCCAGCAGCCAGGTGGACGAAAAACTGTTTTTT.

This clonotype was seen only a few times. The chain employs TRBV6-6 and TRBJ2-2; D gene unclear. This CDR3 comprises 11 residues. CDR1 MNHNY and CDR2 SVGAGI come from the germline V gene (reference sequence). Trimming took off 4 bases at V and 6 bases at J, with 3 bases between the two ends. Here the CDR3 DNA reads TGTGCCAGCAGTTTCGCCGGGGAGCTGTTTTTT. Its protein product is CASSFAGELFF.

The rearrangement links TRBV5-6 to TRBJ2-7, with 9 bases lining up with TRBD2. From germline, CDR1 is SGHDT and CDR2 YYEEEE. Trimming cost V 4 bases and J 7 bases; bases outside gene matches: 12. There are 15 residues in the CDR3. As DNA, the CDR3 is TGTGCCAGCAGCCGTCGGAGACTAGCGGACCTTGAGCAGTACTTC. Its protein is CASSRRRLADLEQYF.

This clonotype was found a few times. The chain carries TRBV7-2 and TRBJ1-5, with D uncertain. Germline CDR1 SGHTA, CDR2 FQGNSA. The CDR3 length is 16 residues. Deletions cut 5 bases from V and 0 bases from J, with 14 bases between. The CDR3 is CASSPEIGVSNQPQHF. The CDR3 DNA is TGTGCCAGCAGCCCCGAGATTGGAGTTAGCAATCAGCCCCAGCATTTT.

The J gene is TRBJ2-5, the V gene TRBV24-1, with 10 bases identical to TRBD2. The CDR3 runs to 16 residues. J was trimmed by 5 bases and V by 3 bases; bases with no gene match: 8. Germline lookup yields CDR1 KGHDR and CDR2 SFDVKD. The CDR3 DNA follows: TGTGCCACCAGTGATACTAGCGGGAAGTCGGGGGAGACCCAGTACTTC. Residues: CATSDTSGKSGETQYF.